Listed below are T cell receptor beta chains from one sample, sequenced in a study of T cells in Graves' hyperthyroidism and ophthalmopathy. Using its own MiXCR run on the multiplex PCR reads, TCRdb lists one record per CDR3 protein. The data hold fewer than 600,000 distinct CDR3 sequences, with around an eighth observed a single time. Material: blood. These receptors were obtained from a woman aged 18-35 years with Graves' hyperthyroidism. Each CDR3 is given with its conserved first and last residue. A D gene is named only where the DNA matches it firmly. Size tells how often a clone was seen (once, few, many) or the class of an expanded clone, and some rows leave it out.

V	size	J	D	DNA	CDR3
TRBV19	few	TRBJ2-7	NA	TGTGCCAGTAGTATAGGTGGAGGCCCCTACGAGCAGTACTTC	CASSIGGGPYEQYF
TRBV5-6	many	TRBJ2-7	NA	TGTGCCAGCAGCTGGAACAAGCCAAGTCACGAGCAGTACTTC	CASSWNKPSHEQYF
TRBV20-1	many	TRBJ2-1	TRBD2	TGCAGTGCTAGCCAAACTAGCGGCCCGAGGGAAGAGCAGTTCTTC	CSASQTSGPREEQFF
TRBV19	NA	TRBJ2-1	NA	TGTGCCAGCAATAGAATTGCTGATAGCTCCTACAATGAGCAGTTCTTC	CASNRIADSSYNEQFF
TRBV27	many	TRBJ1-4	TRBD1	TGTGCCAGCAGTTTAATCAGGGGGGAAAAACTGTTTTTT	CASSLIRGEKLFF
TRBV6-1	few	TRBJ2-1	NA	TGTGCCAGCAGCCAGGAGCAGTTCTTC	CASSQEQFF
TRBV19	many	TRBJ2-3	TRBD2	TGTGCCAGTAGCGCAGCCGGGACTAGCGGGAGTGATACGCAGTATTTT	CASSAAGTSGSDTQYF
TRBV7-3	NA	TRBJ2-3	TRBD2	TGTGCCAGCAGCTCGAGCCCCCCGGGACTAGCGGGGACCACAGATACGCAGTATTTT	CASSSSPPGLAGTTDTQYF
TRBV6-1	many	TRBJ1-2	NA	TGTGCCAAAACCCGGGGGGGGCCGGGCTACACCTTC	CAKTRGGPGYTF
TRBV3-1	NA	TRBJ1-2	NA	TGTGCCAGCAGCTCTCAGGAGAGGTATGGCTACACCTTC	CASSSQERYGYTF
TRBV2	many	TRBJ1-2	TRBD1	TGTGCCAGCAGAGTACAGGGGTGGGGCTATGGCTACACCTTC	CASRVQGWGYGYTF
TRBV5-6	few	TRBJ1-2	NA	TGTGCCAGCAGCCCCGGGACCGGTACACTGGGATATGGCTACACCTTC	CASSPGTGTLGYGYTF
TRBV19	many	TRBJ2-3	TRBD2	TGTGCGGTCGGAAGGCCTAGCGGGGGGACAGATACGCAGTATTTT	CAVGRPSGGTDTQYF
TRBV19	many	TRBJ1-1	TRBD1	TGTGCCAGTAGTATAGTCTTTGGACAGGGGATATCCACTGAAGCTTTCTTT	CASSIVFGQGISTEAFF
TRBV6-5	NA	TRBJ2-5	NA	TGTGCCAGCAGTTACTCGGGGGGCGACCAAGAGACCCAGTACTTC	CASSYSGGDQETQYF
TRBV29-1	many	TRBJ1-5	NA	TGCAGCGTTGGGTCTTATAGCAATCAGCCCCAGCATTTT	CSVGSYSNQPQHF
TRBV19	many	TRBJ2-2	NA	TGTGCCAGTAGTGATACAGTTGACACCGGGGAGCTGTTTTTT	CASSDTVDTGELFF
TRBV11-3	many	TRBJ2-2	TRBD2	TGTGCCAGCAGCCAGTACATCGGGCGGGAGACCGCGAACACCGGGGAGCTGTTTTTT	CASSQYIGRETANTGELFF
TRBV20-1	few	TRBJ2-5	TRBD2	TGCAGTGCTAGACGCCCCGGGACTAGCGGTGTGGGGACCCAGTACTTC	CSARRPGTSGVGTQYF
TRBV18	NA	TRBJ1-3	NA	TGTGTCAGCTCACCTGGAAACACCATATATTTT	CVSSPGNTIYF
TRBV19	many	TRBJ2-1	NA	TGTGCCAGTAGTATCTATTCCAAGGGGGGGTCCTACAATGAGCAGTTCTTC	CASSIYSKGGSYNEQFF
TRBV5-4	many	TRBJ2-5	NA	TGTGCCAGCAGTAAAAAAACAGGGTACCAAGAGACCCAGTACTTC	CASSKKTGYQETQYF
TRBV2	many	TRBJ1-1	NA	TGTGCCAGCAGTGAAGCGCTTGGCAGAAGGAATGAAGCTTTCTTT	CASSEALGRRNEAFF
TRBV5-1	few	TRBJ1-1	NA	TGCGCCAGCAGCTTGGCTACCAGGAGGGGCACTGAAGCTTTCTTT	CASSLATRRGTEAFF
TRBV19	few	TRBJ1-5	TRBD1	TGTGCCAGTACCCTAACGGGGACAGGGGGGGGCGATCAGCCCCAGCATTTT	CASTLTGTGGGDQPQHF
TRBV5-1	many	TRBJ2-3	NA	TGCGCCAGCAGCTTAAATGCGAGAGATACGCAGTATTTT	CASSLNARDTQYF
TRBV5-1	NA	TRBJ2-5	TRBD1	TGCGCCAGCAGCTTGCAGGGGGATGCAGAGACCCAGTACTTC	CASSLQGDAETQYF
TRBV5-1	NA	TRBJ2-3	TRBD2	TGCGCCAGCAGCTTGACGAGGAGCGGGGAACTCACAGATACGCAGTATTTT	CASSLTRSGELTDTQYF
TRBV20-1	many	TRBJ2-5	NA	TGCAGTGCTCGGGAGTTCGTCCAAGAGACCCAGTACTTC	CSAREFVQETQYF
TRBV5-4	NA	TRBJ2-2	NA	TGTGCCAGCAGCCAAGTCACTAGCCCCACCGGGGAGCTGTTTTTT	CASSQVTSPTGELFF
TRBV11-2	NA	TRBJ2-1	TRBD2	TGTGCCAGCAGCTTATTTGCGGGACTAGCTGTTTACAATGAGCAGTTCTTC	CASSLFAGLAVYNEQFF
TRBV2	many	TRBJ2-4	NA	TGTGCCAGCAGCACAGACGTTGGCATTCAGTACTTC	CASSTDVGIQYF
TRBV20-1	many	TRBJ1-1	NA	TGCAGTGCTGAATGGTGGACTGAAGCTTTCTTT	CSAEWWTEAFF
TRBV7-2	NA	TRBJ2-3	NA	TGTGCCAGCAGAGCAGGGCCAGATACGCAGTATTTT	CASRAGPDTQYF
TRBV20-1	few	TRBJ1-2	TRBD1	TGCAGTGCTAGAGGGACAGGGGTTGTCGGCTACACCTTC	CSARGTGVVGYTF
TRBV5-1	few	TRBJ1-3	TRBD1	TGCGCCAGCAGCCCACGGACAGGATCACGCTCTGGAAACACCACATATTTT	CASSPRTGSRSGNTTYF
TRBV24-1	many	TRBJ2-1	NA	TGTGCCACCAGTGATTTTCGGGGCAATGAGCAGTTCTTC	CATSDFRGNEQFF
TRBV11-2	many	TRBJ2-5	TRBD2	TGTGCCAGCAGCTTAGTTGGGACTAGCGGGAAAGAGACCCAGTACTTC	CASSLVGTSGKETQYF
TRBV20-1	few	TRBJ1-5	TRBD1	TGCAGTGCTGTCCCGGGACAGGGTCGTAGCAATCAGCCCCAGCATTTT	CSAVPGQGRSNQPQHF
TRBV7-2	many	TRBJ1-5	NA	TGTGCCAGCAGCTCCCCCAATCAGCCCCAGCATTTT	CASSSPNQPQHF
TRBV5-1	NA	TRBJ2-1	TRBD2	TGCGCCAGCAGCTGGACTAGGGACAATGAGCAGTTCTTC	CASSWTRDNEQFF
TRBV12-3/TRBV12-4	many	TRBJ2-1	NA	TGTGCCAGCAAAATAGGGTTCCTGGGTGGGGAGCAGTTCTTC	CASKIGFLGGEQFF
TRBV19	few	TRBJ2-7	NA	TGTGCCAGTAGTATAATGGCAGGGGTGGTTTACGAGCAGTACTTC	CASSIMAGVVYEQYF
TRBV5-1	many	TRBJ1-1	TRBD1	TGCGCCAGCAGCTTACAGGGGGCGCAGAACACTGAAGCTTTCTTT	CASSLQGAQNTEAFF
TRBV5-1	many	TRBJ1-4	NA	TGCGCCAGCACTCCAACCGTCGGGTTGGCAGGGGAAAAACTGTTTTTT	CASTPTVGLAGEKLFF
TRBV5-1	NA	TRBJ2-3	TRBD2	TGCGCCAGCAGCTTGGCCGGACTAGCGGGGGTTAGGACAGATACGCAGTATTTT	CASSLAGLAGVRTDTQYF
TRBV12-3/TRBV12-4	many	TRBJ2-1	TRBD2	TGTGCCAGCAACCTAGCGGGAATCCCCCTCAATGAGCAGTTCTTC	CASNLAGIPLNEQFF
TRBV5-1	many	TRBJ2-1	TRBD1	TGCGCCAGCAGCTCTGGACAGGGATCCTACAATGAGCAGTTCTTC	CASSSGQGSYNEQFF
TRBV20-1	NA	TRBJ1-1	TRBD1	TGCAGTGCTAGAGAGCCCCGGACAGGGGGCATTGAAGCTTTCTTT	CSAREPRTGGIEAFF
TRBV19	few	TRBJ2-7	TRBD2	TGTGCCAGTAGTATAGGGCTAGCGGGAACCTACGAGCAGTACTTC	CASSIGLAGTYEQYF
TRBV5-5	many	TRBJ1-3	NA	TGTGCCAGCAGCTCCGGGGAGTTAAGAAACACCATATATTTT	CASSSGELRNTIYF
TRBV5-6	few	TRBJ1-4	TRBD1	TGTGCCAGCAGCCTCGGGACAGGGCCTGGGAAACTGTTTTTT	CASSLGTGPGKLFF
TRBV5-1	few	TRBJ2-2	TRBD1	TGCGCCAGCAGCAGGGAAATGCCGGGACAGGCGAACACCGGGGAGCTGTTTTTT	CASSREMPGQANTGELFF